These 23 T cell receptor beta chains came from one sample sequenced in a study of T cell responses to AZD1222 COVID-19 vaccine. Assay used: immunoSEQ multiplex PCR; TCRdb lists only in-frame clones, some missing. This table has some 130,000 clones, roughly 93% appearing once. The input for sequencing was peripheral blood, taken on day 0 of AZD1222 vaccination. The receptors originated from an adult in good health.

This rearrangement joins TRBV9 to TRBJ2-5; possible D gene TRBD1, 6 bases. V was clipped by 4 bases and J by 3 bases, with 13 bases between them. Germline values: CDR1 SGDLS, CDR2 YYNGEE. The CDR3 totals 14 residues. In DNA form, the CDR3 reads TGTGCCAGCAGCACAGGGTACCGGGAAGAGACCCAGTACTTC. Translated: CASSTGYREETQYF.

This chain links TRBV19 with TRBJ2-7; possibly TRBD1 for D (6 bases). Trimming removed 4 bases at V and 3 bases at J, with 16 bases between. Germline CDR1 and CDR2: LNHDA and SQIVND (reference sequence). CDR3 length equals 15 residues. The CDR3 bases are TGTGCCAGTAGTACAGGTTCTGGACAGTACTACGAGCAGTACTTC. Protein product: CASSTGSGQYYEQYF.

The V call is TRBV18, the J call TRBJ1-1, with 7 positions matching TRBD1. Trimming cost V 3 bases and J 7 bases; bases outside gene matches: 11. The CDR3 is 15 amino acids. Germline V CDR1 and CDR2: KGHSH, LQKENI. The CDR3 nucleotides are TGTGCCAGCTCACCTTCGACAGGGATTGATGTTGAAGCTTTCTTT. Its protein is CASSPSTGIDVEAFF.

V and J are TRBV30 and TRBJ1-2; 7 nucleotides line up with TRBD1. The CDR3 is 14 amino acids. The germline V gene has CDR1 GTSNPN and CDR2 SVGIG (reference sequence). V shed 3 bases and J 4 bases; nucleotides not matched to a gene: 8. The DNA of the CDR3 is TGTGCCTGGAGGGACAGGCTAAGGCGCTATGGCTACACCTTC. Translation: CAWRDRLRRYGYTF.

The chain couples TRBV27 to TRBJ1-2; 8 bases are shared with TRBD1. The CDR3 consists of 17 residues. The V gene's germline CDR1 is MNHEY and CDR2 SMNVEV (reference sequence). With V trimmed by 7 bases and J by 4 bases, 17 bases remained unmatched. In DNA, the CDR3 is TGTGCCAGCACACTTATGTACAGCAGGGGGCGCGTCTATGGCTACACCTTC. Translated, it gives CASTLMYSRGRVYGYTF.

The CDR3 bases are TGCGCCAGCAGCTCGCAACTAGCGGGAGAAGAGACCCAGTACTTC. The encoded protein is CASSSQLAGEETQYF. The chain links TRBV5-1 to TRBJ2-5; 11 nucleotides agree with TRBD2. The trim removed 3 bases at V and 3 bases at J, leaving 4 bases unmatched. CDR3 size: 15 residues. Germline assignment: CDR1 SGHRS and CDR2 YFSETQ. The complete variable domain, with remaining parts taken from reference TRBV5-1 and TRBJ2-5, reads KAGVTQTPRYLIKTRGQQVTLSCSPISGHRSVSWYQQTPGQGLQFLFEYFSETQRNKGNFPGRFSGRQFSNSRSEMNVSTLELGDSALYLCASSSQLAGEETQYFGPGTRLLVL.

V is TRBV5-1 and J is TRBJ1-2; 7 positions agree with TRBD1. Per the germline V gene, CDR1 is SGHRS and CDR2 is YFSETQ. After removal of 0 bases from V and 2 bases from J, the junction contained 1 base not matched to a gene. This CDR3 is 14 amino acids long. CDR3 DNA sequence: TGCGCCAGCAGCTTGGCGGACAGGAACTATGGCTACACCTTC. It encodes CASSLADRNYGYTF.

This chain joins TRBV18 and TRBJ1-3; tentatively, D is TRBD1 (5 bases). This CDR3 is built from 14 residues. V gave up 2 bases and J gave up 0 bases, with 5 bases separating them. Germline assignment: CDR1 KGHSH and CDR2 LQKENI. CDR3 in amino acids: CASSPDSSGNTIYF. CDR3 nucleotide sequence: TGTGCCAGCTCACCAGACAGCTCTGGAAACACCATATATTTT.

This rearrangement joins TRBV6-5 to TRBJ1-5, with D maybe TRBD1 (6 bases). The length of the CDR3 is 14 residues. The germline CDR1 and CDR2 sequences are MNHEY and SVGAGI. The V and J ends lost 6 bases and 2 bases respectively, with 11 bases between them. In DNA, the CDR3 is TGTGCCAGCAGACTTAACAGGGGCAATCAGCCCCAGCATTTT. This gives the protein CASRLNRGNQPQHF.

The count of this clone is one. Additional DNA sequences in this sample encode the identical CDR3. The chain joins TRBV19 to TRBJ1-5, with D perhaps TRBD1 (5 bases). The germline gives CDR1 LNHDA, CDR2 SQIVND (reference sequence). The V end lost 3 bases, the J end lost 0 bases, and 9 bases lay between the germline ends. This CDR3 spans 15 amino acids. The CDR3 protein is CASSIGTDSNQPQHF. CDR3 nucleotide sequence: TGTGCCAGTAGTATCGGGACGGATAGCAATCAGCCCCAGCATTTT.

This rearrangement joins TRBV5-1 to TRBJ2-1; 10 nucleotides agree with TRBD2. J was trimmed by 4 bases and V by 4 bases; bases with no gene match: 5. CDR3 length: 15 amino acids. Germline CDR1 is SGHRS and CDR2 is YFSETQ. In DNA form, the CDR3 reads TGCGCCAGCAGCATCTCTAGCGGGAGTTACAATGAGCAGTTCTTC. Protein product: CASSISSGSYNEQFF.

This sequence joins TRBV3-1 (or the pseudogene TRBV3-2) and TRBJ2-5; no clear D. The CDR3 covers 14 residues. The germline V gene encodes CDR1 LGHDT and CDR2 YNNKEL (reference sequence). The germline V and J ends were trimmed by 2 bases and 2 bases, with 9 bases remaining between them. CDR3 sequence reads: CASSQWQVQETQYF. In DNA form, the CDR3 reads TGTGCCAGCAGCCAATGGCAGGTACAAGAGACCCAGTACTTC.

The J gene is TRBJ1-4, the V gene TRBV28; D may be TRBD1 (5 bases). V was clipped by 2 bases and J by 8 bases, with 15 bases between them. Germline V CDR1 and CDR2: MDHEN, SYDVKM. The CDR3 covers 15 residues. CDR3 DNA: TGTGCCAGCAGTTTAGTTTCAGGGCTTGGGGAAAAACTGTTTTTT. Translated: CASSLVSGLGEKLFF.

This chain links TRBV7-2 with TRBJ1-2, with 10 bases aligning to TRBD1. CDR3 size: 15 residues. With V trimmed by 5 bases and J by 4 bases, 7 bases remained unmatched. From germline, CDR1 is SGHTA and CDR2 FQGNSA. CDR3 nucleotides: TGTGCCAGCAGCCCCGGACAGGGGGAGACCTATGGCTACACCTTC. Amino acids: CASSPGQGETYGYTF.

The rearrangement joins TRBV28 to TRBJ1-2, with D unclear. The CDR3 is made up of 13 amino acids. V gave up 5 bases and J gave up 0 bases, with 7 bases separating them. The germline V gene encodes CDR1 MDHEN and CDR2 SYDVKM. The CDR3 coding sequence is TGTGCCAGCAGTGACGGCGCTAACTATGGCTACACCTTC. Its protein is CASSDGANYGYTF.

V usage is TRBV7-8 and J usage is TRBJ1-4; D call uncertain. This CDR3 contains 15 residues. Deletions cut 3 bases from V and 5 bases from J, with 13 bases between. CDR1 is SGHVS and CDR2 is FQNEAQ in the germline V gene. Written as DNA, the CDR3 is TGTGCCAGCAGCTTCCGTAGTAACAGCAATGAAAAACTGTTTTTT. Protein: CASSFRSNSNEKLFF.

The chain uses TRBV27 and TRBJ2-1; 12 bases line up with TRBD2. The CDR3 covers 15 residues. Looked up from germline, CDR1 is MNHEY and CDR2 is SMNVEV (reference sequence). V lost 5 bases and J lost 7; bases outside the gene matches: 6. CDR3 nucleotides: TGTGCCAGCAGTCTAGCGGGAGGGCCCTTTAATGAGCAGTTCTTC. This translates into CASSLAGGPFNEQFF.

The chain uses TRBV24-1 and TRBJ2-1; no clear D. CDR3 length equals 13 residues. Germline V gives CDR1 KGHDR, CDR2 SFDVKD. V was cut by 4 bases and J by 7 bases, with 10 bases left in between. CDR3 nucleotide sequence: TGTGCCACCAGTGAGTCTATAGGTAATGAGCAGTTCTTC. Translated, it gives CATSESIGNEQFF.

Here the CDR3 DNA reads TGTGCCAGTACAGAACTCCGGACGGCGAACACTGAAGCTTTCTTT. It codes for CASTELRTANTEAFF. The chain joins TRBV7-9 to TRBJ1-1; D remains ambiguous. The germline V and J ends were trimmed by 9 bases and 1 base, with 18 bases remaining between them. The CDR3 consists of 15 residues. Germline V CDR1 and CDR2: SEHNR, FQNEAQ (reference sequence). Full variable domain (rest looked up from reference TRBV7-9 and TRBJ1-1): DTGVSQNPRHKITKRGQNVTFRCDPISEHNRLYWYRQTLGQGPEFLTYFQNEAQLEKSRLLSDRFSAERPKGSFSTLEIQRTEQGDSAMYLCASTELRTANTEAFFGQGTRLTVV.

This clone showed up just once. The genes are TRBV2 and TRBJ2-5; D unclear. This CDR3 is built from 14 residues. Germline values: CDR1 SNHLY, CDR2 FYNNEI. With 6 bases removed from V and 0 bases from J, the gap between germline ends came to 11 bases. The CDR3 loop is CASRVGRYQETQYF. The DNA of the CDR3 is TGTGCCAGCAGGGTCGGACGGTACCAAGAGACCCAGTACTTC.

The chain employs TRBV25-1 and TRBJ1-6; D is perhaps TRBD1 (6 bases). Germline values: CDR1 MGHDK, CDR2 SYGVNS. V shed 6 bases and J shed 3 bases, with 6 bases lying between them. CDR3 length: 13 residues. The CDR3 bases are TGTGCCAGCAGGGACAGCTATAATTCACCCCTCCACTTT. Protein: CASRDSYNSPLHF.

CDR3 protein: CATGGAGNEKLFF. The CDR3 DNA reads TGTGCCACAGGGGGCGCAGGTAATGAAAAACTGTTTTTT. The chain has TRBV19 and TRBJ1-4, with 8 bases identical to TRBD1. Germline lookup yields CDR1 LNHDA and CDR2 SQIVND (reference sequence). The V gene end was trimmed by 10 bases and the J gene end by 4 bases; junction bases not matched to a gene: 5. The CDR3 sequence is 13 residues long.

This rearrangement joins TRBV7-2 to TRBJ2-1; 11 bases match TRBD2. The CDR3 contains 15 residues. Germline assignment: CDR1 SGHTA and CDR2 FQGNSA. V dropped 5 bases and J dropped 3; count of bases not matched to a gene: 3. The chain's CDR3 is CASSMGLAVYNEQFF. The CDR3 DNA sequence: TGTGCCAGCAGCATGGGACTAGCGGTCTACAATGAGCAGTTCTTC.